This T cell receptor beta chain was recovered during a study of Graves' ophthalmopathy and Graves' hyperthyroidism. Study at large: The collection of peripheral blood took place at initial diagnosis, before any treatment. General study results and limits: Detected in blood as well were most expanded thyroid clonotypes with frequency above 0.001.

Ophthalmopathy donors' eye disease showed moderate-to-severe activity, CAS of at least 3, NOSPECS of at least 4 and duration under 3 months. Fresh peripheral blood, around 10 ml, was the PBMC source. There are 15 residues in the CDR3. J was trimmed by 5 bases and V by 10 bases; bases with no gene match: 14. The V gene's germline CDR1 is MNHNY and CDR2 SVGAGI (reference sequence). RNA transcripts served as template for amplifying TCR beta CDR3 sequences. RT-PCR with HTBI primers came first, then second-round multiplex PCR. TCRdb called the multiplex PCR reads again in MiXCR, with one record for every CDR3 protein. This sample has approximately 700,000 distinct CDR3 sequences; about 38% occur once, and the top ten carry around 3.3%. A note on this clonotype: The antigen is unknown.

Material for sequencing was peripheral blood. The chain uses TRBV6-6 and TRBJ2-5; 9 bases match TRBD1. The sequence was obtained from an adult man with Graves' ophthalmopathy. CDR3 residues: CATMPSGQGRETQYF. Written as DNA, the CDR3 is TGTGCCACAATGCCTTCCGGACAGGGGCGGGAGACCCAGTACTTC.